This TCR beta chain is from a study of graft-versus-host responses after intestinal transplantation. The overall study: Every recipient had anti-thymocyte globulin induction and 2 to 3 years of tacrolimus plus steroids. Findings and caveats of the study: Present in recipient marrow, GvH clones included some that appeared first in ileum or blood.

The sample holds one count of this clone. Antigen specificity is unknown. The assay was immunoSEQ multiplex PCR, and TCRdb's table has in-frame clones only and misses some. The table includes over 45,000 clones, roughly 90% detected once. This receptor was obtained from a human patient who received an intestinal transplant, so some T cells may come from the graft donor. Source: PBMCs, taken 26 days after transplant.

The CDR3 here is CASSFGGGSYEQYF. In nucleotides, the CDR3 is TGTGCCAGCAGCTTTGGCGGCGGATCCTACGAGCAGTACTTC. V gene TRBV5-6 combines with J gene TRBJ2-7; D is uncertain. V was shortened by 2 bases and J by 1 base, with 10 bases between the two germline ends. Per germline, CDR1 SGHDT and CDR2 YYEEEE. The CDR3 extends over 14 amino acids.